This entry concerns a single TCR beta chain. Per the authors' pipeline: Nucleated cell number was recorded as an estimate derived from reference gene primer amplification. Some clones are missing from TCRdb's copy, which holds only in-frame ones; the method was immunoSEQ multiplex PCR. Clone size and the V and J calls come from that table; the DNA yielded D and trimming. The top ten hold roughly 4.8% of the sample, which has 50,000 to 65,000 clones, 70% to 90% seen once. Germline CDR1 ENHRY, CDR2 SYGVKD. V dropped 8 bases and J dropped 2; count of bases not matched to a gene: 3. This CDR3 has 14 amino acids. This specimen belongs to a study of blood T cell repertoires in COVID-19. In the study overall: There were acute and convalescent COVID-19 samples, and they came from the United States, Italy and Spain. The cDNA or gDNA used as material had been derived from T cells, B-cell-depleted T cells, or PBMCs.

This receptor was obtained from a man aged 35-49 years with active COVID-19. Sequenced: peripheral blood. The chain employs TRBV10-3 and TRBJ2-1, with 10 bases aligning to TRBD2. In nucleotides, the CDR3 is TGTGCCATCGGGGGACTAGCGCCCTACAATGAGCAGTTCTTC. Protein sequence: CAIGGLAPYNEQFF.